These T cell receptor beta chains were read from a single sample in a study of spatial heterogeneity in lung cancer. Via MiXCR, TCRdb re-called the 5' RACE reads, giving one row per CDR3 protein. The data contain 7,200 or so distinct CDR3 sequences, around 7% of them singletons. Source: lung tumor tissue, taken at surgery. The receptors originated from a female donor with early-stage non-small cell lung cancer. CDR3s include the opening cysteine and the closing phenylalanine or tryptophan. A D gene is named only where the DNA matches it firmly. Clone size is stated in some rows and not others, as once, few, many or a class when expanded.

V gene	D gene	J gene	clone size	CDR3 protein	CDR3 DNA
TRBV6-6	TRBD1	TRBJ2-7	many	CASSYSTGVLGEQYF	TGTGCCAGCAGTTACTCGACAGGGGTCTTAGGCGAGCAGTACTTC
TRBV27	.	TRBJ2-7	many	CASSFGGAGEQYF	TGTGCCAGCAGTTTTGGGGGAGCCGGCGAGCAGTACTTC
TRBV10-3	.	TRBJ1-1	many	CAISESWGFDTEAFF	TGTGCCATCAGTGAGTCTTGGGGTTTCGACACTGAAGCTTTCTTT
TRBV30	TRBD2	TRBJ2-2	many	CAWSVYGRFTGELFF	TGTGCCTGGAGTGTATACGGGAGGTTCACCGGGGAGCTGTTTTTT
TRBV12-3/TRBV12-4	.	TRBJ2-7	medium-sized	CASSQDGYEQYF	TGTGCCAGCAGCCAGGACGGTTACGAGCAGTACTTC
TRBV7-6	TRBD2	TRBJ2-3	many	CASSSKLAGGLGAADTQYF	TGTGCCAGCAGCTCAAAACTAGCGGGAGGGCTCGGGGCCGCAGATACGCAGTATTTT
TRBV11-2	TRBD2	TRBJ2-1	medium-sized	CASSLSETSGRYAEQFF	TGTGCCAGCAGCTTATCCGAGACTAGCGGGAGGTATGCGGAGCAGTTCTTC
TRBV18	TRBD1	TRBJ1-1	many	CASSPPTGVNTEAFF	TGTGCCAGCTCACCACCGACAGGGGTGAACACTGAAGCTTTCTTT
TRBV24-1	TRBD1	TRBJ1-5	many	CATSTGGWDQPQHF	TGTGCCACCAGTACAGGGGGCTGGGATCAGCCCCAGCATTTT
TRBV6-6	TRBD2	TRBJ2-7	many	CASSHQRESYEQYF	TGTGCCAGCAGTCACCAGCGGGAGTCCTACGAGCAGTACTTC
TRBV4-1	.	TRBJ2-1	many	CASSQGSSYSSYNEQFF	TGCGCCAGCAGCCAAGGTTCATCCTACAGCTCCTACAATGAGCAGTTCTTC
TRBV27	.	TRBJ2-3	medium-sized	CASSLSDSTDTQYF	TGTGCCAGCAGTTTATCGGATAGCACAGATACGCAGTATTTT
TRBV20-1	.	TRBJ1-5	many	CSANLALSGNQPQHF	TGCAGTGCTAATCTGGCCTTGAGCGGCAATCAGCCCCAGCATTTT
TRBV5-1	TRBD2	TRBJ2-5	.	CASSLGVAGVDETQYF	TGCGCCAGCAGCTTGGGGGTAGCGGGAGTCGACGAGACCCAGTACTTC
TRBV24-1	TRBD1	TRBJ2-1	medium-sized	CATSGSIGTGNYNEQFF	TGTGCCACCAGTGGTTCCATAGGGACAGGAAACTACAATGAGCAGTTCTTC
TRBV29-1	TRBD1	TRBJ2-1	many	CSVTDRIYNEQFF	TGCAGCGTTACGGACAGGATCTACAATGAGCAGTTCTTC
TRBV14	.	TRBJ1-1	many	CASSQASGLATEAFF	TGTGCCAGCAGCCAAGCGTCAGGGCTGGCCACTGAAGCTTTCTTT
TRBV12-3/TRBV12-4	.	TRBJ2-6	many	CASRTGTFPGANVLTF	TGTGCCAGCAGGACCGGGACTTTCCCTGGGGCCAACGTCCTGACTTTC
TRBV5-6	.	TRBJ2-1	many	CASSGTSGEQFF	TGTGCCAGCAGCGGTACTAGTGGTGAGCAGTTCTTC
TRBV11-2	TRBD2	TRBJ2-5	many	CASSGGVLETQYF	TGTGCCAGCAGCGGGGGGGTGCTTGAGACCCAGTACTTC
TRBV7-9	.	TRBJ2-1	many	CASSLVASNDDEQFF	TGTGCCAGCAGCTTAGTTGCTAGCAATGATGACGAGCAGTTCTTC
TRBV5-1	.	TRBJ2-3	medium-sized	CASSLSGGGYDTQYF	TGCGCCAGCAGCTTGAGCGGAGGGGGGTACGATACGCAGTATTTT
TRBV7-3	.	TRBJ2-5	medium-sized	CASSAGQQETQYF	TGTGCCAGCAGCGCGGGACAGCAAGAGACCCAGTACTTC
TRBV5-1	.	TRBJ2-7	medium-sized	CASSLVGQGEQYF	TGCGCCAGCAGCTTGGTGGGTCAGGGGGAGCAGTACTTC
TRBV30	TRBD2	TRBJ2-7	medium-sized	CAWSSGLAGSYEQYF	TGTGCCTGGAGTTCGGGACTAGCGGGGAGCTACGAGCAGTACTTC
TRBV10-3	TRBD1	TRBJ1-3	medium-sized	CAIRRDRFDSGNTIYF	TGTGCCATCAGGAGGGACAGGTTTGATTCTGGAAACACCATATATTTT
TRBV29-1	.	TRBJ2-3	medium-sized	CSGSADMPDTQYF	TGCAGCGGGTCGGCCGACATGCCAGATACGCAGTATTTT
TRBV29-1	.	TRBJ1-1	many	CSVVRTPNTEAFF	TGCAGCGTTGTCCGGACCCCGAACACTGAAGCTTTCTTT
TRBV11-2	.	TRBJ2-5	many	CASSYASETQYF	TGTGCCAGCAGCTACGCGAGTGAGACCCAGTACTTC
TRBV7-9	TRBD2	TRBJ2-7	many	CASSQPGTSGRFNSYEQYF	TGTGCCAGCAGCCAACCCGGGACTAGCGGGAGGTTCAACTCCTACGAGCAGTACTTC
TRBV12-3/TRBV12-4	.	TRBJ2-7	medium-sized	CASKGGAYEQYF	TGTGCCTCTAAAGGGGGGGCCTACGAGCAGTACTTC
TRBV28	TRBD1	TRBJ2-7	medium-sized	CASSGTARGAYEQYF	TGTGCCAGCAGTGGGACAGCCCGAGGGGCCTACGAGCAGTACTTC
TRBV2	TRBD1	TRBJ1-4	many	CASRAGTENEKLFF	TGTGCCAGCAGGGCCGGGACAGAAAATGAAAAACTGTTTTTT
TRBV7-2	.	TRBJ2-1	many	CASSFPGIDEQFF	TGTGCCAGCAGCTTTCCCGGGATCGATGAGCAGTTCTTC
TRBV12-3/TRBV12-4	.	TRBJ2-2	.	CASSLRAADTGELFF	TGTGCCAGCAGTTTAAGGGCGGCGGACACCGGGGAGCTGTTTTTT
TRBV5-1	.	TRBJ2-2	medium-sized	CASSRHDSVGTGELFF	TGCGCCAGCAGCCGCCATGATAGTGTAGGAACCGGGGAGCTGTTTTTT
TRBV12-3/TRBV12-4	.	TRBJ2-7	many	CASSPLNLRTRSSRVEQYF	TGTGCCAGCAGTCCCCTCAACCTCCGGACCCGATCTTCGAGGGTCGAGCAGTACTTC
TRBV4-2	.	TRBJ2-7	many	CASSQGLSESYEQYF	TGTGCCAGCAGCCAAGGGCTTAGCGAATCCTACGAGCAGTACTTC
TRBV4-2	TRBD2	TRBJ2-3	many	CASSQETSGSADTQYF	TGTGCCAGCAGCCAAGAAACTAGCGGGTCGGCAGATACGCAGTATTTT
TRBV20-1	TRBD1	TRBJ2-5	many	CSALTSTGPQETQYF	TGCAGTGCTTTAACATCGACAGGGCCTCAAGAGACCCAGTACTTC
TRBV5-3	.	TRBJ2-1	.	CARSAGLTESPLLNNEQFF	TGTGCTAGAAGCGCGGGACTTACAGAGTCCCCTCTTCTGAACAATGAGCAGTTCTTC
TRBV20-1	TRBD2	TRBJ2-7	many	CSAGEAGGFNEQYF	TGCAGTGCTGGAGAAGCGGGAGGGTTCAACGAGCAGTACTTC
TRBV6-2/TRBV6-3	.	TRBJ2-7	many	CASSYSASLEQYF	TGTGCCAGCAGTTACTCCGCTTCCCTCGAGCAGTACTTC
TRBV6-5	.	TRBJ1-1	many	CASSNPYHRGAAAFF	TGTGCCAGCAGTAACCCTTATCATCGGGGCGCGGCCGCTTTCTTT
TRBV7-9	.	TRBJ1-1	many	CASSLVERFAFF	TGTGCCAGCAGCTTAGTAGAGAGATTTGCTTTCTTT
TRBV11-1	TRBD2	TRBJ2-1	.	CASSSRTSGRIYNEQFF	TGTGCCAGCAGCTCGAGGACTAGCGGGAGGATCTACAATGAGCAGTTCTTC
TRBV13	.	TRBJ1-1	medium-sized	CASSSPTGWNTEAFF	TGTGCCAGCAGCTCCCCGACGGGATGGAACACTGAAGCTTTCTTT
TRBV7-9	.	TRBJ2-7	medium-sized	CASSFQSGTTGEQYF	TGTGCCAGCAGCTTCCAATCCGGGACAACGGGGGAGCAGTACTTC
TRBV29-1	.	TRBJ1-5	many	CSVSQGNSNQPQHF	TGCAGCGTCTCGCAGGGAAATAGCAATCAGCCCCAGCATTTT
TRBV20-1	.	TRBJ2-3	many	CSAGMRGADTQYF	TGCAGTGCTGGAATGAGAGGGGCAGATACGCAGTATTTT
TRBV6-1	TRBD2	TRBJ2-7	medium-sized	CASKRLAGAYEQYF	TGTGCCAGCAAACGACTAGCGGGAGCCTACGAGCAGTACTTC
TRBV3-1	.	TRBJ2-5	.	CASSRQGIETQYF	TGTGCCAGCAGCCGGCAGGGCATTGAGACCCAGTACTTC
TRBV3-1	TRBD2	TRBJ2-1	medium-sized	CASSPASGGSKEQFF	TGTGCCAGCAGCCCAGCTAGCGGGGGTAGCAAGGAGCAGTTCTTC
TRBV20-1	.	TRBJ2-1	many	CSARVRAFYNEQFF	TGCAGTGCTAGAGTTCGAGCGTTTTACAATGAGCAGTTCTTC
TRBV27	TRBD2	TRBJ2-4	many	CASIWTSGRSKNIQYF	TGTGCCAGCATTTGGACTAGCGGGAGATCCAAAAACATTCAGTACTTC
TRBV19	.	TRBJ2-3	many	CASSMVTGTDTQYF	TGTGCCAGTAGTATGGTAACTGGCACAGATACGCAGTATTTT
TRBV10-3	.	TRBJ2-2	many	CAISESQGWTGELFF	TGTGCCATCAGTGAGAGCCAGGGGTGGACCGGGGAGCTGTTTTTT
TRBV20-1	.	TRBJ2-7	medium-sized	CSARKAYEQYF	TGCAGTGCTAGAAAAGCCTACGAGCAGTACTTC